A selection of T cell receptor beta chains follows, all from one sample in a study of T cell repertoires in cytomegalovirus infection. TCRdb independently ran MiXCR on the reads; one entry per CDR3 protein. The table lists some 800,000 distinct CDR3 sequences, about 33% of them singletons. These receptors' targets are unknown. The source material was cultured CD8+ T cells from PBMCs, sampled from culture after CMV antigen stimulation. These receptors came from a human donor in good health (CMV status not recorded). Some clones in this sample may be carry-over from other donors' samples. Both conserved end residues are part of each CDR3. The D gene is left open where the match is weak. Clone size is not always given. Where it is, it says once, few, many or a class for expanded clones.

clone size,V gene,D gene,J gene,CDR3 protein,CDR3 DNA
once,TRBV6-1,-,TRBJ1-5,CASSPFWWQPQHF,TGTGCCAGCAGTCCGTTCTGGTGGCAGCCCCAGCATTTT
few,TRBV11-2,-,TRBJ2-7,CASSPDSRYEQYF,TGTGCCAGCAGCCCGGACAGTCGCTACGAGCAGTACTTC
few,TRBV25-1,TRBD1,TRBJ1-6,CASSESDWTGDNSPLHF,TGTGCCAGCAGTGAATCCGACTGGACAGGAGACAATTCACCCCTCCACTTT
few,TRBV29-1,-,TRBJ2-7,CSVVGHLYEQYF,TGCAGCGTTGTGGGACACCTTTACGAGCAGTACTTC
-,TRBV12-3/TRBV12-4,-,TRBJ1-1,CASSLALTSTEAFF,TGTGCCAGCAGTTTAGCGCTAACCTCCACTGAAGCTTTCTTT
once,TRBV2,-,TRBJ2-3,CASSRPFGRDTQYF,TGTGCCAGCAGTCGCCCGTTCGGGAGAGATACGCAGTATTTT
many,TRBV7-8,-,TRBJ2-7,CASSLARQYEQYF,TGTGCCAGCAGCTTAGCTAGGCAGTACGAGCAGTACTTC
many,TRBV7-6,TRBD1,TRBJ1-1,CASSPRQGQNTEAFF,TGTGCCAGCAGCCCCCGACAGGGGCAGAACACTGAAGCTTTCTTT
-,TRBV27,-,TRBJ2-2,CASTGVPNTGELFF,TGTGCCAGCACCGGCGTGCCCAATACCGGGGAGCTGTTTTTT
-,TRBV6-6,-,TRBJ1-1,CASSYAVVPQGLNTEAFF,TGTGCCAGCAGTTACGCGGTCGTACCACAGGGTTTGAACACTGAAGCTTTCTTT
-,TRBV7-9,TRBD1,TRBJ1-4,CASSSYQGANEKLFF,TGTGCTAGCAGCTCATACCAGGGGGCTAATGAAAAACTGTTTTTT
-,TRBV24-1,-,TRBJ2-5,CATSDGRELETQYF,TGTGCCACCAGTGACGGACGAGAGCTAGAGACCCAGTACTTC
few,TRBV10-3,TRBD1,TRBJ1-2,CAISELQGEYGYTF,TGTGCCATCAGTGAGCTACAGGGGGAATATGGCTACACCTTC
-,TRBV6-2/TRBV6-3,TRBD1,TRBJ1-2,CASSYLAGGEGYTF,TGTGCCAGCAGTTACCTCGCAGGGGGGGAAGGCTACACCTTC
few,TRBV7-9,TRBD1,TRBJ1-1,CASLVGTGGAEAFF,TGTGCCAGTCTAGTGGGGACAGGGGGGGCTGAAGCTTTCTTT
many,TRBV7-8,-,TRBJ2-3,CASSWEGDPGDTQYF,TGTGCCAGCAGCTGGGAAGGGGACCCCGGGGATACGCAGTATTTT